These 32 T cell receptor beta chains came from one sample sequenced in a study of blood T cell repertoires in COVID-19. Sequencing used immunoSEQ multiplex PCR; TCRdb keeps in-frame clones, though not all of them. The sample comprises 200,000 to 250,000 clones, 70% to 90% of which are singletons, and about 9.4% rests with the top ten. Sequencing was performed on peripheral blood. The origin of the receptors is a woman in her forties or fifties with COVID-19, enrolled during active disease.

This clone was counted a single time. V gene TRBV5-1 combines with J gene TRBJ2-2, with TRBD1 matching over 8 bases. V gave up 3 bases and J gave up 4 bases; unmatched junction bases: 5. Germline CDR1 and CDR2: SGHRS and YFSETQ. The CDR3 sequence is 15 residues long. CDR3 nucleotide sequence: TGCGCCAGCAGCTCGACAGGGGTTGGCACCGGGGAGCTGTTTTTT. It encodes CASSSTGVGTGELFF.

This chain connects TRBV5-1 to TRBJ1-2; possibly TRBD1 for D (6 bases). CDR3 length: 13 residues. Germline CDR1 SGHRS, CDR2 YFSETQ. Trimming left V 3 bases short and J 5 bases short, with 11 bases between. The CDR3 sequence: CASSWTASYGYTF. CDR3 DNA sequence: TGCGCCAGCAGCTGGACAGCTTCTTATGGCTACACCTTC. The full variable domain, its missing parts supplied by reference TRBV5-1 and TRBJ1-2, is KAGVTQTPRYLIKTRGQQVTLSCSPISGHRSVSWYQQTPGQGLQFLFEYFSETQRNKGNFPGRFSGRQFSNSRSEMNVSTLELGDSALYLCASSWTASYGYTFGSGTRLTVV.

The J gene is TRBJ1-5, the V gene TRBV2; D ambiguous. CDR3 length equals 15 residues. V was clipped by 10 bases and J by 1 base, with 17 bases between them. Germline V gene sequence: CDR1 SNHLY, CDR2 FYNNEI. CDR3 region: CATASEMRSNQPQHF. CDR3 sequence (DNA): TGTGCCACCGCTTCCGAAATGCGGAGCAATCAGCCCCAGCATTTT.

The rearrangement joins TRBV21-1 to TRBJ2-2; the listed D gene, TRBD1, was not tested against the DNA. TRBV21-1 is a recognized pseudogene. CDR3 length: 17 residues. In DNA, the CDR3 is TGTGCCAGCAGCAAAGACAAGACAGGGGGGTCCCCCGGGGAGCTGTTTTTT. This encodes CASSKDKTGGSPGELFF.

This chain connects TRBV19 to TRBJ2-6; a possible D gene is TRBD2 (5 bases). V lost 5 bases to trimming and J lost 4 bases, with 21 bases between them. The length of the CDR3 is 18 residues. Germline V gives CDR1 LNHDA, CDR2 SQIVND (reference sequence). This chain's CDR3 is CASSVRAVPIPGANVLTF. CDR3 nucleotide sequence: TGTGCCAGTAGTGTGAGGGCAGTCCCTATCCCCGGGGCCAACGTCCTGACTTTC.

V and J are TRBV6-5 and TRBJ2-6; D may be TRBD2 (7 bases). The CDR3 totals 15 residues. Germline V lookup: CDR1 MNHEY, CDR2 SVGAGI. Trimming shortened V by 7 bases and J by 4 bases, and 14 bases separated the two germline ends. The CDR3 DNA follows: TGTGCCAGCACGTTCGGGGGGCGAGGGGCCAACGTCCTGACTTTC. Its protein product is CASTFGGRGANVLTF.

The chain carries TRBV30 and TRBJ2-3; D might be TRBD2 (6 bases). The CDR3 is 16 amino acids. Per the germline V gene, CDR1 is GTSNPN and CDR2 is SVGIG (reference sequence). V was shortened by 0 bases and J by 0 bases, with 13 bases between the two germline ends. The DNA for the CDR3 is TGTGCCTGGAGTGTTGGGTTAGCGGTTAGCACAGATACGCAGTATTTT. This codes for CAWSVGLAVSTDTQYF.

This CDR3 reads CASSFRSRGWFF. The CDR3 DNA reads as TGTGCCAGCAGTTTTAGGAGCAGGGGATGGTTCTTC. The chain links TRBV28 to TRBJ2-1; D might be TRBD1 (6 bases). V was pared by 3 bases and J by 15 bases, with 15 bases between. The CDR3 totals 12 residues. CDR1 MDHEN and CDR2 SYDVKM come from the germline V gene.

V is TRBV19 and J is TRBJ2-4, with D maybe TRBD2 (5 bases). Germline assignment: CDR1 LNHDA and CDR2 SQIVND (reference sequence). V gave up 3 bases and J gave up 1 base, with 7 bases separating them. This CDR3 is 14 amino acids long. CDR3 loop: CASSIIAAKNIQYF. Here the CDR3 DNA reads TGTGCCAGTAGTATCATAGCGGCCAAAAACATTCAGTACTTC.

V is TRBV27 and J is TRBJ2-2; 8 bases align to TRBD1. The CDR3 has 15 residues. After removal of 5 bases from V and 5 bases from J, the junction contained 7 bases not matched to a gene. Germline V gene sequence: CDR1 MNHEY, CDR2 SMNVEV (reference sequence). The CDR3 is CASSPLRQGTGELFF. The CDR3 DNA reads as TGTGCCAGCAGTCCTCTCAGACAGGGGACCGGGGAGCTGTTTTTT.

This chain links TRBV12-3 or TRBV12-4 with TRBJ1-6, with D uncertain. The CDR3 totals 13 residues. The V end lost 3 bases, the J end lost 6 bases, and 6 bases lay between the germline ends. This CDR3 reads CASSLVSNSPLHF. In nucleotides, the CDR3 is TGTGCCAGCAGTTTGGTCAGTAATTCACCCCTCCACTTT.

This chain joins TRBV5-1 and TRBJ2-1, with 14 bases matching TRBD2. CDR3 length: 14 amino acids. The V gene end was trimmed by 2 bases and the J gene end by 15 bases; junction bases not matched to a gene: 7. CDR1 and CDR2 (germline): SGHRS, YFSETQ. In nucleotides, the CDR3 is TGCGCCAGCAGCTTCGGACTAGCGGGGGGTTTTGCGTTCTTC. It encodes CASSFGLAGGFAFF.

V and J are TRBV4-3 and TRBJ2-1; TRBD2 agrees at 10 bases. Trimming cost V 0 bases and J 0 bases; bases outside gene matches: 2. Per the germline V gene, CDR1 is LGHNA and CDR2 is YSLEER. The CDR3 is 17 residues long. CDR3 sequence: CASSQELAGFSYNEQFF. CDR3 in DNA: TGCGCCAGCAGCCAAGAACTAGCGGGATTCTCCTACAATGAGCAGTTCTTC.

V gene TRBV18 combines with J gene TRBJ1-5, with 8 positions matching TRBD1. The CDR3 consists of 15 residues. Trimming took 3 bases from V and 6 from J; bases not matched to a gene: 7. From germline, CDR1 is KGHSH and CDR2 LQKENI. CDR3 region: CASSPTQGAGQPQHF. The CDR3 DNA is TGTGCCAGCTCACCGACTCAGGGGGCCGGTCAGCCCCAGCATTTT.

This clone has a single count. The chain joins TRBV24-1 to TRBJ2-2; TRBD2 matches 13 bases. V shed 4 bases and J 3 bases; nucleotides not matched to a gene: 16. Germline CDR1 and CDR2: KGHDR and SFDVKD. The CDR3 loop spans 21 amino acids. CDR3 nucleotides: TGTGCCACCAGTGACTCTCTCGGGACTAGCGGGGTTATGTGGGACACCGGGGAGCTGTTTTTT. This codes for CATSDSLGTSGVMWDTGELFF.

This clone was seen more than once but under ten times. The chain joins TRBV7-9 to TRBJ1-2, with TRBD1 matching over 7 bases. V trimming: 1 base; J trimming: 8 bases; junction bases outside the gene matches: 7. The CDR3 runs to 14 residues. The germline CDR1 and CDR2 sequences are SEHNR and FQNEAQ (reference sequence). CDR3 nucleotide sequence: TGTGCCAGCAGCTTAGGAGGGGGCGCGAGAGGCTACACCTTC. Amino acids: CASSLGGGARGYTF.

The rearrangement links TRBV7-2 to TRBJ2-7; D might be TRBD1 (7 bases). CDR1 is SGHTA and CDR2 is FQGNSA in the germline V gene. The germline V and J ends were trimmed by 11 bases and 5 bases, with 22 bases remaining between them. This CDR3 is 14 amino acids long. The CDR3 protein is CAAGGKGRGDEQYF. The CDR3, as DNA: TGTGCCGCAGGGGGGAAGGGACGAGGGGACGAGCAGTACTTC.

DNA for the CDR3: TGTGCCAGCAGCCTCCGAGGGGTCCCGGGACAGGGGTCCCTAAACTATGGCTACACCTTC. Its protein is CASSLRGVPGQGSLNYGYTF. This chain joins TRBV5-5 and TRBJ1-2, with TRBD1 identical over 10 bases. V gave up 4 bases and J gave up 2 bases; unmatched junction bases: 20. CDR1 and CDR2 from the germline V gene are SGHKS and YYEKEE (reference sequence). This CDR3 has 20 residues.

The chain is built from TRBV29-1 and TRBJ1-5; D not resolved. Looked up from germline, CDR1 is SQVTM and CDR2 is ANQGSEA. CDR3 length equals 14 residues. V shed 4 bases and J shed 2 bases, with 12 bases lying between them. The CDR3 loop reads CSVVDSGGNQPQHF. CDR3 nucleotide sequence: TGCAGCGTTGTAGATAGCGGGGGCAATCAGCCCCAGCATTTT.

This clone was counted once. The rearrangement joins TRBV9 to TRBJ1-5, with D possibly matching TRBD1 (5 bases). Trimming pared 5 bases from V and 0 bases from J, leaving 33 bases between. This CDR3 has 22 amino acids. Germline V gene lookup returns CDR1 SGDLS and CDR2 YYNGEE. The DNA of the CDR3 is TGTGCCAGCAGGGCACAGGTTATGTCGGCCTGTCGGGACTTATATAGCAATCAGCCCCAGCATTTT. This codes for CASRAQVMSACRDLYSNQPQHF.

This chain connects TRBV19 to TRBJ1-1, with 7 bases lining up with TRBD1. The germline gives CDR1 LNHDA, CDR2 SQIVND (reference sequence). The CDR3 has 16 residues. Germline trimming cut 5 bases from V and 0 bases from J; bases unmatched to any gene: 9. The CDR3 reads CASSLQGGYLNTEAFF. The DNA for the CDR3 is TGTGCCAGTAGTCTACAAGGGGGCTACCTGAACACTGAAGCTTTCTTT.

CDR3 amino acids: CASSYSRVTEAFF. The CDR3 DNA reads as TGTGCCAGCAGTTACTCCCGGGTCACTGAAGCTTTCTTT. The chain has TRBV6-5 and TRBJ1-1; no firm D call. The CDR3 is made up of 13 amino acids. V lost 0 bases and J 4 bases, leaving 6 bases between the germline ends. Per germline, CDR1 MNHEY and CDR2 SVGAGI.

The chain couples TRBV5-5 to TRBJ2-1; D is possibly TRBD1 (7 bases). CDR3 length equals 14 residues. In germline, CDR1 is SGHKS, CDR2 YYEKEE (reference sequence). Trimming stripped 1 base from V and 8 bases from J, with 13 bases between. This CDR3 reads CASSLPGGRDEQFF. CDR3 nucleotides: TGTGCCAGCAGCTTGCCAGGGGGGCGGGATGAGCAGTTCTTC.

The chain combines TRBV7-2 with TRBJ2-5, with a weak D call TRBD2 (7 bases). V was cut by 0 bases and J by 4 bases, with 15 bases left in between. CDR1 and CDR2 (germline): SGHTA, FQGNSA. The CDR3 runs to 16 residues. CDR3 in amino acids: CASSLAERGGRETQYF. The DNA of the CDR3 is TGTGCCAGCAGCTTAGCAGAAAGGGGGGGCCGAGAGACCCAGTACTTC.

The chain uses TRBV7-9 and TRBJ1-2; a possible D gene is TRBD1 (5 bases). Per the germline V gene, CDR1 is SEHNR and CDR2 is FQNEAQ (reference sequence). The CDR3 loop spans 15 amino acids. Trimming removed 1 base at V and 5 bases at J, with 14 bases between. The CDR3 bases are TGTGCCAGCAGCTTAGGGCCAGGGCGAGGTTATGGCTACACCTTC. It is translated as CASSLGPGRGYGYTF.

The chain carries TRBV5-4 and TRBJ2-2; a weak D match, TRBD2 (6 bases). This CDR3 has 14 amino acids. Trimming shortened V by 4 bases and J by 5 bases, and 12 bases separated the two germline ends. CDR1 SGHNT and CDR2 YYREEE come from the germline V gene (reference sequence). For the CDR3, the DNA is TGTGCCAGCAGCCGGGGGATGGGGACCGGGGAGCTGTTTTTT. Protein product: CASSRGMGTGELFF.

The chain links TRBV7-3 to TRBJ2-3, with D unclear. This CDR3 is built from 13 residues. V shed 2 bases and J shed 4 bases, with 7 bases lying between them. CDR1 and CDR2 from the germline V gene are SGHTA and FQGTGA. CDR3 in amino acids: CASSLYLADTQYF. The CDR3 DNA sequence: TGTGCCAGCAGCTTATATCTAGCAGATACGCAGTATTTT.

The chain has TRBV11-2 and TRBJ1-1; no reliable D call. The CDR3 is 14 residues long. V lost 3 bases and J 1 base, leaving 9 bases between the germline ends. Germline CDR1 is SGHAT and CDR2 is FQNNGV. CDR3 region: CASSFRHGNTEAFF. CDR3 coding DNA: TGTGCCAGCAGCTTTAGACACGGGAACACTGAAGCTTTCTTT.

This clone has just one count. The V call is TRBV12-5, the J call TRBJ2-7; TRBD1 agrees at 10 bases. This CDR3 is 15 amino acids long. Per germline, CDR1 LGHNT and CDR2 FRNRAP. Trimming removed 6 bases from V and 6 bases from J; junction bases left unmatched: 11. The CDR3 here is CASGSVGQGHGEQYF. DNA for the CDR3: TGTGCTAGTGGCTCGGTGGGACAGGGGCATGGCGAGCAGTACTTC. Together with reference TRBV12-5 and TRBJ2-7, the CDR3 gives the full variable domain: DARVTQTPRHKVTEMGQEVTMRCQPILGHNTVFWYRQTMMQGLELLAYFRNRAPLDDSGMPKDRFSAEMPDATLATLKIQPSEPRDSAVYFCASGSVGQGHGEQYFGPGTRLTVT.

This clone appeared a single time. The chain recombines TRBV11-3 with TRBJ2-3; no clear D gene. CDR3 length: 12 amino acids. V was cut by 0 bases and J by 5 bases, with 3 bases left in between. The germline CDR1 and CDR2 sequences are SGHNT and YENEEA. The chain's CDR3 is CASSLDVDTQYF. CDR3 nucleotides: TGTGCCAGCAGCTTAGACGTAGATACGCAGTATTTT.

The J gene is TRBJ2-5, the V gene TRBV30; D ambiguous. The length of the CDR3 is 12 residues. The ends were cut back, 5 bases at V and 4 bases at J, with 11 bases in the middle. From germline, CDR1 is GTSNPN and CDR2 SVGIG (reference sequence). CDR3 in amino acids: CAWGTKLETQYF. CDR3 sequence (DNA): TGTGCCTGGGGTACTAAATTAGAGACCCAGTACTTC.

This clone was counted a few times. The rearrangement links TRBV7-9 to TRBJ1-4, with TRBD1 identical over 7 bases. This CDR3 is 15 amino acids long. The trim removed 0 bases at V and 8 bases at J, leaving 6 bases unmatched. Germline-derived CDR1 and CDR2 are SEHNR and FQNEAQ (reference sequence). The CDR3 protein is CASSLAQGGAEKLFF. The CDR3 nucleotides read TGTGCCAGCAGCTTAGCGCAAGGGGGCGCGGAAAAACTGTTTTTT.